The T cell receptor beta chain described here comes from a study of blood T cell repertoires in COVID-19. In the study overall: Acute and convalescent COVID-19 specimens originated in the United States, Italy and Spain.

Germline V gene lookup returns CDR1 SEHNR and CDR2 FQNEAQ (reference sequence). The V end lost 4 bases, the J end lost 9 bases, and 16 bases lay between the germline ends. The CDR3 consists of 15 residues. Measured with immunoSEQ multiplex PCR; TCRdb has only the in-frame clones, and not every one. In the table there are 200,000 or so clones, around 84% of which are singletons. The TCR originated in a woman aged 80 or older with COVID-19, enrolled during active disease. The chain carries TRBV7-9 and TRBJ1-6; D possibly corresponds to TRBD1 (6 bases). The sample taken for sequencing was peripheral blood. For the CDR3, the DNA is TGTGCCAGCAGCTCAGCGTCAGGGGAGGGTTCACCCCTCCACTTT. It specifies CASSSASGEGSPLHF.